This T cell receptor (beta chain) emerged from a study of regulatory T cells in long-lasting Graves disease. Study context: Persistent Graves' disease required over 5 years of antithyroid drugs and positive TSH receptor antibodies.

Time point reported: persistent/refractory GD, antithyroid drugs over 5 years with positive TRAb. RNA isolated from PBMCs was used to make the TCR library. In each case, Graves' disease was diagnosed per American Thyroid Association guidelines. Peripheral blood, 7.5 to 9 milliliters of it, was drawn into EDTA tubes. From germline, CDR1 is DFQATT and CDR2 SNEGSKA (reference sequence). The CDR3 length is 15 residues. After removal of 0 bases from V and 4 bases from J, the junction contained 6 bases not matched to a gene. CDR3-region Arm-PCR and iRepertoire HTBI primers produced the TCR beta libraries. Original analysis: The study identified about 60 TRBV and 13 to 15 TRBJ segments across samples. TCRdb re-analysed the multiplex PCR reads in MiXCR, keeping a single row per CDR3 protein. It is TCRdb's table, rather than the study itself, that gives the V and J calls and clone size. The data hold about 470,000 distinct CDR3 sequences, with roughly 20% observed a single time.

The J gene is TRBJ2-7, the V gene TRBV20-1; 10 positions match TRBD1. This receptor was obtained from a female donor with Graves disease. This specimen was peripheral blood mononuclear cells (PBMCs), taken when the disease was refractory, from a patient treated with antithyroid drugs. The CDR3 DNA reads as TGCAGTGCTAGAGATCTCCGGGACAGGGGATACGAGCAGTACTTC. Translation gives CSARDLRDRGYEQYF.